Included here is one T cell receptor beta chain sequence, with context. Its antigen is unidentified. This sample was included in a study of T cells in Graves' hyperthyroidism and ophthalmopathy. Among ophthalmopathy patients, the Clinical Activity Score reached at least 3, the NOSPECS grade reached at least 4, and duration remained under 3 months. Uncontrolled infection, other autoimmune disease, pregnancy or lactation led to exclusion. Notes on the study in general: In the blood, most expanded thyroid clonotypes above 0.001 appeared as well. Ophthalmopathy was identified by the model a median around 6.9 months ahead of onset.

TCR beta CDR3 region amplification was performed from RNA transcripts. HTBI primers were used for first-round RT-PCR of the TCR CDR3. TCRdb recomputed calls from the multiplex PCR reads with MiXCR, one row per CDR3 protein. Here the sample spans about 640,000 distinct CDR3 sequences, around 20% being singletons. Sequenced: blood. This clonotype originated in a man younger than 40 with Graves' ophthalmopathy.

CDR3 sequence (DNA): TGTGCCAGCAGCCGAACATGGAACACTGAAGCTTTCTTT. This sequence encodes CASSRTWNTEAFF. The rearrangement joins TRBV6-1 to TRBJ1-1, with D uncertain. The germline V gene has CDR1 MNHNS and CDR2 SASEGT. Trimming took off 6 bases at V and 1 base at J, with 9 bases between the two ends. This CDR3 is 13 amino acids long.